Each of the 13 T cell receptor beta chains below was sequenced from the same sample in a study of naive and memory T cell subsets. Both TRBC1 and TRBC2 were covered by a beta constant-region primer of two equimolar oligonucleotides. Each CDR3 protein gets one entry after TCRdb re-called the UMI-ligation and nested PCR reads with MiXCR. The repertoire has around 160,000 distinct CDR3 sequences, about 17% of them found once; the top ten carry around 0.14%. The source material was naive CD4+ T cells from blood. The receptor source for this set is a human donor in good health.

In its sample, this clonotype was seen many times. This CDR3 reads CATSTLILSRGEGYNEQFF. In DNA form, the CDR3 reads TGTGCCACCAGCACGTTGATCCTTTCGCGGGGAGAGGGGTACAATGAGCAGTTCTTC. This chain uses TRBV15 with TRBJ2-1, with a tentative D call TRBD2 (6 bases). Trimming pared 4 bases from V and 4 bases from J, leaving 26 bases between. Looked up from germline, CDR1 is LNHNV and CDR2 is YYDKDF (reference sequence). The CDR3 sequence is 19 residues long.

As DNA, the CDR3 is TGTGCCAGCAGTCCTAAGGACGCTGACACCGGGGAGCTGTTTTTT. Its protein is CASSPKDADTGELFF. The rearrangement uses TRBV27 and TRBJ2-2; no firm D call. The CDR3 consists of 15 residues. The V end lost 5 bases, the J end lost 3 bases, and 13 bases lay between the germline ends. Germline CDR1 MNHEY, CDR2 SMNVEV (reference sequence).

The chain is built from TRBV24-1 and TRBJ2-3; the match to TRBD1 covers 8 bases. The CDR3 is made up of 16 amino acids. Germline-derived CDR1 and CDR2 are KGHDR and SFDVKD. J lost 2 bases, V lost 4 bases, and 7 bases had no gene match. The DNA of the CDR3 is TGTGCCACCAGTGACCCTGGACAGGGATTCACAGATACGCAGTATTTT. This translates into CATSDPGQGFTDTQYF.

This clonotype has ten or more counts. This chain links TRBV19 with TRBJ1-5; the D gene is possibly TRBD1 (5 bases). V was cut by 0 bases and J by 2 bases, with 11 bases left in between. CDR3 length: 16 residues. CDR1 and CDR2 from the germline V gene are LNHDA and SQIVND (reference sequence). CDR3 protein: CASSIDRQGGNQPQHF. The CDR3 coding sequence is TGTGCCAGTAGTATAGATCGGCAGGGAGGCAATCAGCCCCAGCATTTT.

The V gene is TRBV12-3 or TRBV12-4, the J gene TRBJ1-4; 9 bases fit TRBD1. V shed 5 bases, J shed 2 bases, and the junction held 6 bases outside the gene matches. This CDR3 spans 16 amino acids. Here the CDR3 DNA reads TGTGCCAGCAGTCCCTCGGACAGGGGTACTAATGAAAAACTGTTTTTT. Its translation: CASSPSDRGTNEKLFF.

This clonotype occurred a few times. The chain carries TRBV6-5 and TRBJ2-7; 10 bases fit TRBD2. Per germline, CDR1 MNHEY and CDR2 SVGAGI. The V segment lost 11 bases and the J segment 6 bases; nucleotides outside the gene matches: 7. CDR3 length: 12 residues. The CDR3 DNA is TGTGCCTCCAAGCGGGAGGGTCGCGAGCAGTACTTC. Translating gives CASKREGREQYF.

This clonotype appeared a few times. The chain recombines TRBV18 with TRBJ2-7, with a weak D call TRBD2 (6 bases). The germline CDR1 and CDR2 sequences are KGHSH and LQKENI. The CDR3 spans 14 residues. Between the trimmed V and J ends, which lost 1 base and 5 bases, there was a span of 12 bases. The CDR3 nucleotides read TGTGCCAGCTCACCACAGACGGGGGTGGACGAGCAGTACTTC. Amino acids: CASSPQTGVDEQYF.

The chain recombines TRBV4-1 with TRBJ2-3; D ambiguous. V was trimmed by 0 bases and J by 0 bases, leaving 10 bases between them. CDR1 and CDR2 (germline): MGHRA, YSYEKL. The CDR3 is 16 amino acids. Here the CDR3 DNA reads TGCGCCAGCAGCCAAGACCAGGAGCCTAGCACAGATACGCAGTATTTT. As protein: CASSQDQEPSTDTQYF.

V gene TRBV5-1 combines with J gene TRBJ2-3; tentatively, D is TRBD2 (6 bases). The germline CDR1 and CDR2 sequences are SGHRS and YFSETQ. The CDR3 runs 14 residues. V was trimmed by 0 bases and J by 4 bases, leaving 9 bases between them. The CDR3: CASSLGGKSDTQYF. In DNA form, the CDR3 reads TGCGCCAGCAGCTTGGGCGGGAAGTCAGATACGCAGTATTTT.

The CDR3 region is CASSERLGAQYF. The CDR3 DNA reads as TGTGCCAGCAGTGAACGACTTGGTGCGCAGTATTTT. The chain uses TRBV2 and TRBJ2-3; D is undetermined. CDR3 length: 12 amino acids. The V gene's germline CDR1 is SNHLY and CDR2 FYNNEI. Deletions cut 2 bases from V and 10 bases from J, with 10 bases between.

This rearrangement joins TRBV20-1 to TRBJ2-7, with D perhaps TRBD1 (5 bases). CDR1 and CDR2 (germline): DFQATT, SNEGSKA (reference sequence). This CDR3 contains 11 residues. The DNA for the CDR3 is TGCACTGGGTGGGGCGGCTACGAGCAGTACTTC. Translation gives CTGWGGYEQYF.

This clonotype was seen only a few times. The rearrangement joins TRBV4-1 to TRBJ1-6; D ambiguous. Germline V gene sequence: CDR1 MGHRA, CDR2 YSYEKL. Deletions cut 0 bases from V and 4 bases from J, with 7 bases between. The length of the CDR3 is 15 residues. The CDR3 DNA reads TGCGCCAGCAGCCAAGAACAAACGTATAATTCACCCCTCCACTTT. It encodes CASSQEQTYNSPLHF.

The chain has TRBV12-3 or TRBV12-4 and TRBJ2-4; 10 bases fit TRBD1. The CDR3 covers 17 residues. After removal of 2 bases from V and 2 bases from J, the junction contained 6 bases not matched to a gene. The CDR3 sequence is CASSLPRDRGSKNIQYF. The CDR3 DNA reads TGTGCCAGCAGTTTACCACGGGACAGGGGTTCCAAAAACATTCAGTACTTC.